This T cell receptor beta chain was sequenced during a study of blood T cell repertoires in COVID-19 (TCRdb year 2020). In the study overall: Samples from collaborators originated in the United States, Italy and Spain and spanned both the acute and convalescent phases of COVID-19. Nearly every sample came with metadata listing a de-identified subject ID, COVID-19 status, age in years and sex. The samples were drawn from the first 160 participants of the ongoing ImmuneRACE study and from 950 to 1,500 subjects provided by 6 global collaborators. The repertoires were released in a freely available public database intended as a resource for research on the immune response to SARS-CoV-2. The prospective study material was composed of cDNA or gDNA derived from T cells, B-cell-depleted T cells, or PBMCs. Where available, HLA class I and class II types were taken from metadata supplied by the sample provider and were not determined by assay-based typing. Subjects who had been exposed to COVID-19, were actively infected with it, or had recovered from it provided the deeply sampled blood TCRbeta repertoires that made up the dataset. Findings and caveats that apply to the study as a whole: The amount of clinical and demographic metadata varied by source and participant and was provided uncurated.

Worth noting for this clone: Its antigen remains undetermined. No base-level quality is on record; no much larger clone is a single base apart.

TCRbeta CDR3 regions were amplified from genomic DNA by means of the immunoSEQ Assay, a bias-controlled multiplex PCR. The paper's data handling went like this. Within the assay, amplification of reference gene primers was used to estimate how many nucleated cells each sample contained. To quantify the absolute abundance of each unique TCRbeta CDR3 rearrangement, sequence reads were collapsed and filtered. For each sample, productive Simpson clonality was calculated as the square root of Simpson's diversity index across productive rearrangements. Not all clones reach the TCRdb copy of this immuneACCESS table, which keeps in-frame sequences only. Checked studies attribute under half of the gap to unresolved V genes and leave the rest unexplained. Clone size and the V and J calls come from that table; the DNA yielded D and trimming. This sample holds around 300,000 clones; approximately 86% were observed only once. Approximately 2% of the sample rests with the top ten.

Each collaborating institution followed its own protocols to collect whole blood in K2EDTA tubes. For TCRbeta analysis, collaborators shipped samples as frozen whole blood, isolated PBMCs, or DNA extracted from either of those sample types. The origin of this receptor is a man between 18 and 29 years old with active or convalescent COVID-19. Material: peripheral blood.

Read as DNA, the sequence is TGCGCCAGCAGCTCGGGGTGGGGCGGGGGTACCTACAATGAGCAGTTCTTC. Its protein product is CASSSGWGGGTYNEQFF. The rearranged segments are TRBV5-1 and TRBJ2-1; a stretch of 7 junction bases matches TRBD2. CDR1 and CDR2 are drawn from the germline V gene: SGHRS, YFSETQ. From the cysteine up to the phenylalanine, the CDR3 has a length of 17 residues. Of all the DNA, just the CDR3 is kept, 51 bases in frame from base 1. Ends trimmed: V by 3 bases, J by 2 bases; bases unmatched to a gene: 11.